This T cell receptor (beta chain) came from a study of T cells after yellow fever vaccination. TCRdb processed the 5' RACE reads anew with MiXCR; each CDR3 protein has one entry. Of around 70,000 distinct CDR3 sequences detected, roughly 7.4% appear once; the ten largest clones hold roughly 35%. This clonotype has at least ten counts. Its antigen is as yet unknown. Study observations and caveats: There was a possibility that FACS-sorted repertoires contained abundant clonotypes contaminating from the bulk population.

V was pared by 6 bases and J by 1 base, with 8 bases of the junction left unmatched. The CDR3 totals 16 residues. The clonotype comes from a young man who received the YFV17D yellow fever vaccine. This specimen consisted of CD8+ T cells sorted from PBMCs, obtained 5 days after the first yellow fever vaccination. This chain connects TRBV12-3 or TRBV12-4 to TRBJ2-3, with 9 bases aligning to TRBD1. DNA for the CDR3: TGTGCCAGCAGCCTTACAGGGGGCGGCCGCACAGATACGCAGTATTTT. This codes for CASSLTGGGRTDTQYF.